These T cell receptor beta chains were read from a single sample in a study of T cell responses to AZD1222 COVID-19 vaccine. Repertoires were generated with immunoSEQ multiplex PCR, while TCRdb's copy carries only in-frame clones and drops some. The repertoire includes under 150,000 clones, 90% to 95% of them detected once, and around 5.4% sits in the top ten. The sample in question was peripheral blood, obtained on day 0 of AZD1222 vaccination. Receptor source: an adult in good health. Both conserved end residues are part of each CDR3. The D gene is left open where the match is weak. For some rows the clone size is stated as once, few or many, or as a class when expanded; others skip it.

d_gene	j_gene	v_gene	abundance	CDR3aa	CDR3nt
-	TRBJ2-3	TRBV6-1	-	CASSDKDTQYF	TGTGCCAGCAGTGATAAAGATACGCAGTATTTT
TRBD1	TRBJ1-5	TRBV29-1	-	CSVDRQQGAIPAGFHSNQPQHF	TGCAGCGTTGATAGACAACAGGGGGCGATTCCCGCCGGCTTTCATAGCAATCAGCCCCAGCATTTT
TRBD1	TRBJ2-3	TRBV7-8	-	CASSPDRAPDTQYF	TGTGCCAGCAGCCCCGACAGGGCCCCAGATACGCAGTATTTT
TRBD2	TRBJ2-7	TRBV2	-	CASITGGLSYEQYF	TGTGCCAGCATCACGGGAGGCCTCTCCTACGAGCAGTACTTC
TRBD1	TRBJ1-1	TRBV28	few	CASGEGALNTEAFF	TGTGCCAGTGGGGAGGGGGCCTTGAACACTGAAGCTTTCTTT
-	TRBJ2-2	TRBV14	-	CASTRQPPGELFF	TGTGCCAGCACCCGACAACCGCCCGGGGAGCTGTTTTTT
-	TRBJ1-1	TRBV6-1	-	CASSEGGYDTEAFF	TGTGCCAGCAGTGAGGGGGGCTACGACACTGAAGCTTTCTTT
TRBD2	TRBJ2-7	TRBV28	-	CASSLRERGYEQYF	TGTGCCAGCAGTTTGCGGGAGCGGGGTTACGAGCAGTACTTC
TRBD1	TRBJ2-7	TRBV10-3	-	CAIGTGDSYEQYF	TGTGCCATCGGGACAGGGGATTCCTACGAGCAGTACTTC
-	TRBJ1-1	TRBV4-2	-	CASSLSGYTEAFF	TGTGCCAGCAGCCTTTCAGGGTACACTGAAGCTTTCTTT
-	TRBJ1-3	TRBV10-3	-	CAIGGGTGNTIYF	TGTGCCATCGGGGGGGGCACTGGAAACACCATATATTTT
-	TRBJ1-1	TRBV29-1	-	CSVGGGPNTEAFF	TGCAGCGTTGGGGGAGGGCCAAACACTGAAGCTTTCTTT
-	TRBJ2-1	TRBV7-9	-	CASSLRQGWNEQFF	TGTGCCAGCAGCTTGAGGCAGGGGTGGAATGAGCAGTTCTTC
-	TRBJ1-2	TRBV5-4	-	CASSLEPLPNYGYTF	TGTGCCAGCAGCTTGGAACCGCTTCCTAACTATGGCTACACCTTC
-	TRBJ1-2	TRBV7-9	-	CASSLEGPNYGYTF	TGTGCCAGCAGCTTAGAAGGACCTAACTATGGCTACACCTTC
TRBD2	TRBJ2-3	TRBV7-2	-	CASSLASGGTDTQYF	TGTGCCAGCAGCTTAGCTAGCGGGGGAACAGATACGCAGTATTTT
-	TRBJ1-1	TRBV7-9	-	CASSPSTSGNTEAFF	TGTGCCAGCAGCCCTAGCACCTCAGGGAACACTGAAGCTTTCTTT
-	TRBJ1-2	TRBV11-2	-	CASSAIARARRSGYTF	TGTGCCAGCAGCGCCATTGCCAGGGCCAGAAGGAGTGGCTACACCTTC
-	TRBJ2-3	TRBV7-6	-	CASRSGSTDTQYF	TGTGCCAGCCGATCGGGAAGCACAGATACGCAGTATTTT
-	TRBJ1-4	TRBV2	-	CASNHPGEHEKLFF	TGTGCCAGCAACCACCCCGGGGAGCATGAAAAACTGTTTTTT
-	TRBJ1-3	TRBV19	-	CASTPLAVTSRRNTIYF	TGTGCCAGTACCCCCTTGGCTGTGACCTCTAGGAGAAACACCATATATTTT
-	TRBJ2-7	TRBV6-5	-	CASTLRGAAREEQYF	TGTGCCAGCACCCTACGGGGGGCGGCCCGCGAGGAGCAGTACTTC
-	TRBJ2-7	TRBV14	-	CASSPRSHSPYEQYF	TGTGCCAGCAGCCCCCGAAGCCACAGCCCCTACGAGCAGTACTTC
-	TRBJ1-6	TRBV4-1	-	CASSQENNSPLHF	TGCGCCAGCAGCCAAGAGAATAATTCACCCCTCCACTTT
-	TRBJ2-2	TRBV11-2	few	CASSLDRTATGELFF	TGTGCCAGCAGCTTAGATCGGACAGCCACCGGGGAGCTGTTTTTT
-	TRBJ2-7	TRBV10-2	-	CASSERGSGYEQYF	TGCGCCAGCAGTGAGCGGGGAAGCGGATACGAGCAGTACTTC
-	TRBJ1-2	TRBV30	-	CAWRLGAGNDYGYTF	TGTGCCTGGAGACTGGGGGCCGGGAATGACTATGGCTACACCTTC
-	TRBJ2-7	TRBV18	-	CASSPQYEQYF	TGTGCCAGCTCACCGCAGTACGAGCAGTACTTC
-	TRBJ2-7	TRBV18	-	CASSPGYSEQYF	TGTGCCAGCTCACCCGGGTATAGCGAGCAGTACTTC
-	TRBJ1-1	TRBV6-4	-	CASSVTLNTEAFF	TGTGCCAGCAGTGTGACACTGAACACTGAAGCTTTCTTT
-	TRBJ2-7	TRBV14	-	CASSQDGQGWYEQYF	TGTGCCAGCAGCCAAGATGGGCAGGGCTGGTACGAGCAGTACTTC
-	TRBJ2-7	TRBV7-9	-	CASSLENEQYF	TGTGCCAGCAGCTTAGAGAACGAGCAGTACTTC
-	TRBJ2-7	TRBV19	once	CASSILADSSYEQYF	TGTGCCAGTAGTATATTGGCGGATAGCTCCTACGAGCAGTACTTC
-	TRBJ1-5	TRBV6-5	-	CASTPRQGGPQHF	TGTGCCAGCACCCCCAGGCAAGGGGGGCCCCAGCATTTT
-	TRBJ1-4	TRBV6-1	-	CASSESRGREKLFF	TGTGCCAGCAGTGAAAGCAGGGGCCGTGAAAAACTGTTTTTT
-	TRBJ1-2	TRBV5-4	-	CASSEDWGGPYGYTF	TGTGCCAGCAGCGAGGACTGGGGCGGACCCTATGGCTACACCTTC
-	TRBJ1-3	TRBV4-1	-	CASSQGGGNTIYF	TGCGCCAGCAGCCAAGGCGGAGGAAACACCATATATTTT
TRBD2	TRBJ2-7	TRBV7-2	-	CASSLGTSGDFYEQYF	TGTGCCAGCAGCTTAGGCACTAGCGGGGACTTCTACGAGCAGTACTTC
-	TRBJ1-1	TRBV28	-	CASSLTDLLNTEAFF	TGTGCCAGCAGCTTGACAGACCTCTTGAACACTGAAGCTTTCTTT
TRBD2	TRBJ2-2	TRBV5-6	-	CASSGIAGGPSGELFF	TGTGCCAGCAGCGGAATAGCGGGAGGGCCGAGCGGGGAGCTGTTTTTT
TRBD1	TRBJ1-3	TRBV5-3	once	CARSSRQGTNTIYF	TGTGCCAGAAGCTCCAGACAGGGGACAAACACCATATATTTT
TRBD2	TRBJ2-7	TRBV7-2	once	CASSLEVAGTYEQYF	TGTGCCAGCAGCTTAGAGGTAGCGGGGACCTACGAGCAGTACTTC
-	TRBJ1-5	TRBV6-2/TRBV6-3	-	CASSYSRIGRANQPQHF	TGTGCCAGCAGTTACTCGCGTATAGGGAGGGCTAATCAGCCCCAGCATTTT
TRBD2	TRBJ2-1	TRBV7-9	-	CASSLHGLAGGNEQFF	TGTGCCAGCAGCCTCCACGGACTAGCGGGAGGGAATGAGCAGTTCTTC
-	TRBJ2-2	TRBV5-1	-	CASNWGGGTRELFF	TGCGCCAGCAACTGGGGCGGGGGCACCCGGGAGCTGTTTTTT
-	TRBJ2-1	TRBV2	-	CASSVGLNTYNEQFF	TGTGCCAGCAGTGTTGGACTGAATACCTACAATGAGCAGTTCTTC
-	TRBJ2-2	TRBV4-2	-	CASSLRDPNTGELFF	TGTGCCAGCAGCCTCCGGGACCCTAACACCGGGGAGCTGTTTTTT
TRBD1	TRBJ1-1	TRBV5-1	-	CASSSGGGNTEAFF	TGCGCCAGCAGCTCAGGGGGTGGGAACACTGAAGCTTTCTTT
TRBD1	TRBJ2-3	TRBV10-3	-	CAISRGQGPADTQYF	TGTGCCATCAGCCGGGGACAGGGGCCGGCAGATACGCAGTATTTT
TRBD1	TRBJ1-1	TRBV3-1/TRBV3-2	-	CASSRTGQLNTEAFF	TGTGCCAGCAGCCGAACGGGACAGCTGAACACTGAAGCTTTCTTT
TRBD2	TRBJ2-1	TRBV5-1	-	CASSPRLARMTGYNEQFF	TGCGCCAGCAGCCCGAGACTAGCCCGAATGACGGGTTACAATGAGCAGTTCTTC
TRBD2	TRBJ2-7	TRBV6-5	-	CASRLTSGSHEQYF	TGTGCCAGCAGATTGACTAGCGGGAGCCACGAGCAGTACTTC
-	TRBJ1-2	TRBV3-1/TRBV3-2	-	CASSQEGGTGGYTF	TGTGCCAGCAGCCAAGAAGGGGGGACGGGCGGCTACACCTTC
TRBD1	TRBJ2-3	TRBV6-5	once	CASKGALGDTQYF	TGTGCCAGCAAGGGGGCGCTTGGGGATACGCAGTATTTT
-	TRBJ1-6	TRBV25-1	-	CASSDRQNYNSPLHF	TGTGCCAGCAGTGATCGGCAGAACTATAATTCACCCCTCCACTTT
-	TRBJ2-1	TRBV24-1	-	CATSDPTANNEQFF	TGTGCCACCAGTGACCCGACAGCTAACAATGAGCAGTTCTTC
-	TRBJ1-3	TRBV4-3	-	CASSQSVTGGNTIYF	TGCGCCAGCAGCCAATCGGTCACAGGCGGAAACACCATATATTTT
-	TRBJ2-7	TRBV5-1	medium-sized	CASSPDFSEQYF	TGCGCCAGCAGCCCGGACTTTTCCGAGCAGTACTTC
-	TRBJ2-1	TRBV11-3	-	CASSLNSAGEQFF	TGTGCCAGCAGCTTAAATTCGGCGGGTGAGCAGTTCTTC
-	TRBJ1-1	TRBV29-1	-	CSAWGGEGNTEAFF	TGCAGCGCCTGGGGTGGCGAAGGGAACACTGAAGCTTTCTTT